The 22 T cell receptor beta chains listed next were all sequenced from one sample in a study of blood T cell repertoires in COVID-19. The method was immunoSEQ multiplex PCR; TCRdb's version includes in-frame clones alone and lacks a portion of them. The data hold about 95,000 clones, with roughly 76% observed a single time. The sequenced sample was peripheral blood. The receptors derive from a man older than 75 with COVID-19, enrolled during active disease.

The chain joins TRBV2 to TRBJ1-2, with D possibly being TRBD1 (5 bases). The V gene lost 6 bases and the J gene lost 7 bases, with 15 bases spanning the gap. The CDR3 is 13 amino acids. Germline lookup yields CDR1 SNHLY and CDR2 FYNNEI. The CDR3 DNA is TGTGCCAGCAGCATCTCGACAGATGCTGGCTACACCTTC. This encodes CASSISTDAGYTF.

The chain uses TRBV25-1 and TRBJ2-7; D call uncertain. Germline-derived CDR1 and CDR2 are MGHDK and SYGVNS. With 4 bases removed from V and 3 bases from J, the gap between germline ends came to 7 bases. This CDR3 has 12 amino acids. The chain's CDR3 is CASSVTGYEQYF. The CDR3 DNA sequence: TGTGCCAGCAGTGTAACGGGCTACGAGCAGTACTTC.

V and J are TRBV9 and TRBJ2-3; 8 bases match TRBD2. This CDR3 has 14 residues. Germline assignment: CDR1 SGDLS and CDR2 YYNGEE. V shed 3 bases, J shed 4 bases, and the junction held 4 bases outside the gene matches. The CDR3 region has the DNA TGTGCCAGCAGCGCCGGGACTAGTCCAGATACGCAGTATTTT. This gives the protein CASSAGTSPDTQYF.

The V gene is TRBV30, the J gene TRBJ1-3; 10 positions match TRBD1. Germline V gene data show CDR1 as GTSNPN and CDR2 as SVGIG (reference sequence). J was trimmed by 0 bases and V by 3 bases; bases with no gene match: 14. There are 19 residues in the CDR3. CDR3 sequence reads: CAWSETGTGAFYSGNTIYF. For the CDR3, the DNA is TGTGCCTGGAGCGAAACCGGGACAGGGGCCTTCTACTCTGGAAACACCATATATTTT. Looking up the rest from reference TRBV30 and TRBJ1-3 gives the full variable domain: SQTIHQWPATLVQPVGSPLSLECTVEGTSNPNLYWYRQAAGRGLQLLFYSVGIGQISSEVPQNLSASRPQDRQFILSSKKLLLSDSGFYLCAWSETGTGAFYSGNTIYFGEGSWLTVV.

This rearrangement joins TRBV19 to TRBJ1-2; D remains unclear. Trimming took off 1 base at V and 5 bases at J, with 5 bases between the two ends. The CDR3 consists of 12 residues. Germline CDR1 and CDR2: LNHDA and SQIVND (reference sequence). The CDR3 sequence is CASSIAGYGYTF. The CDR3 DNA follows: TGTGCCAGTAGTATAGCGGGGTATGGCTACACCTTC.

The chain combines TRBV16 with TRBJ1-1, with D possibly matching TRBD1 (6 bases). V was clipped by 0 bases and J by 8 bases, with 10 bases between them. The germline gives CDR1 KGHSY, CDR2 FQNENV. The CDR3 loop spans 13 amino acids. CDR3 region: CASSQSIQGEAFF. The CDR3 DNA follows: TGTGCCAGCAGCCAATCCATCCAGGGGGAAGCTTTCTTT.

This chain uses TRBV6-6 with TRBJ2-1; 12 bases fit TRBD2. V dropped 5 bases and J dropped 11; count of bases not matched to a gene: 13. CDR1 is MNHNY and CDR2 is SVGAGI in the germline V gene (reference sequence). CDR3 size: 16 residues. CDR3 DNA sequence: TGTGCCAGCAGTCCCTCTCTTGGACTAGCGGGAAGTAAGCAGTTCTTC. It yields the protein CASSPSLGLAGSKQFF.

The rearrangement uses TRBV7-3 and TRBJ2-6, with D maybe TRBD1 (5 bases). The CDR3 sequence is 15 residues long. Germline CDR1 SGHTA, CDR2 FQGTGA. The V end was cut by 10 bases, the J end by 0 bases, with 13 bases between. In nucleotides, the CDR3 is TGTGCCACCCGGCAGGGCAGCTCTGGGGCCAACGTCCTGACTTTC. This gives the protein CATRQGSSGANVLTF.

V usage is TRBV7-2 and J usage is TRBJ2-6; TRBD1 is a possible D gene (6 bases). The CDR3 is 16 residues long. V lost 5 bases and J lost 2, with 13 bases in between. Germline values: CDR1 SGHTA, CDR2 FQGNSA. The DNA of the CDR3 is TGTGCCAGCAGCCTCTGGGGGCAAGCTGGGGCCAACGTCCTGACTTTC. The encoded protein is CASSLWGQAGANVLTF.

The count of this clone is one. The chain combines TRBV6-1 with TRBJ2-7, with a possible D match to TRBD2 (6 bases). The V gene lost 3 bases and the J gene lost 6 bases, with 9 bases spanning the gap. The CDR3 loop spans 12 amino acids. In germline, CDR1 is MNHNS, CDR2 SASEGT. The CDR3 protein is CASSDRGSEQYF. CDR3 DNA: TGTGCCAGCAGTGACCGGGGGTCCGAGCAGTACTTC.

This clone was recorded only once. V is TRBV15 and J is TRBJ1-6; 8 nucleotides match TRBD1. With 0 bases clipped from V and 10 bases from J, the junction kept 14 bases outside the gene matches. There are 18 residues in the CDR3. The germline gives CDR1 LNHNV, CDR2 YYDKDF (reference sequence). CDR3 protein: CATSREIGAGGPWSPLHF. CDR3 coding DNA: TGTGCCACCAGCAGAGAAATCGGGGCAGGGGGCCCATGGTCACCCCTCCACTTT.

The table lists this clone with many counts. The genes are TRBV18 and TRBJ1-5; possibly TRBD1 for D (6 bases). Germline CDR1 is KGHSH and CDR2 is LQKENI. V lost 3 bases and J lost 5, with 14 bases in between. The CDR3 runs to 15 residues. The chain's CDR3 is CASSPSTGMDQPQHF. CDR3 sequence (DNA): TGTGCCAGCTCACCGTCGACAGGTATGGATCAGCCCCAGCATTTT.

V usage is TRBV5-1 and J usage is TRBJ1-1; D is possibly TRBD1 (5 bases). V dropped 4 bases and J dropped 1 base, with 20 bases sitting between them. Germline lookup yields CDR1 SGHRS and CDR2 YFSETQ. CDR3 size: 17 residues. The DNA for the CDR3 is TGCGCCAGCAGCCCAGACCAGGGAGGTTCGTCGAACACTGAAGCTTTCTTT. Protein: CASSPDQGGSSNTEAFF.

V gene TRBV7-3 combines with J gene TRBJ1-2; the D gene is possibly TRBD1 (6 bases). The V gene lost 1 base and the J gene lost 4 bases, with 13 bases spanning the gap. Germline loops: CDR1 SGHTA, CDR2 FQGTGA. This CDR3 is 15 amino acids long. This chain's CDR3 is CASSLNGDKGYGYTF. The CDR3 bases are TGTGCCAGCAGCTTAAACGGGGACAAGGGCTATGGCTACACCTTC.

This chain joins TRBV19 and TRBJ2-5, with 9 bases identical to TRBD1. V was clipped by 10 bases and J by 9 bases; unmatched bases: 15. This CDR3 is built from 14 residues. Germline V CDR1 and CDR2: LNHDA, SQIVND (reference sequence). For the CDR3, the DNA is TGTGCCACTCTCGGGACAGGGCTGAATGGGGCCCAGTACTTC. Its protein is CATLGTGLNGAQYF. Drawing the rest from reference TRBV19 and TRBJ2-5, the complete variable domain is DGGITQSPKYLFRKEGQNVTLSCEQNLNHDAMYWYRQDPGQGLRLIYYSQIVNDFQKGDIAEGYSVSREKKESFPLTVTSAQKNPTAFYLCATLGTGLNGAQYFGPGTRLLVL.

CDR3 in amino acids: CASSGGRLAGGYEQYF. CDR3 DNA sequence: TGTGCCAGCAGTGGGGGAAGACTAGCGGGGGGCTACGAGCAGTACTTC. The gene calls are TRBV6-1 and TRBJ2-7; 13 bases match TRBD2. Looked up from germline, CDR1 is MNHNS and CDR2 is SASEGT. The trim removed 4 bases at V and 3 bases at J, leaving 6 bases unmatched. The CDR3 extends over 16 amino acids.

V and J are TRBV28 and TRBJ2-1, with D possibly TRBD2 on 6 matching bases. With 3 bases removed from V and 4 bases from J, the gap between germline ends came to 19 bases. Germline CDR1 and CDR2: MDHEN and SYDVKM. The CDR3 extends over 17 amino acids. The CDR3 DNA is TGTGCCAGCAGTTTTTATCCGGGAGTAGGACTATACAATGAGCAGTTCTTC. It codes for CASSFYPGVGLYNEQFF.

The V gene is TRBV25-1, the J gene TRBJ1-1; the D is unclear. Germline V lookup: CDR1 MGHDK, CDR2 SYGVNS. CDR3 length: 11 residues. Trimming cost V 7 bases and J 7 bases, with 10 bases left between them. The DNA of the CDR3 is TGTGCCAGCAAAGAGAGAGGTGAAGCTTTCTTT. It codes for CASKERGEAFF.

This clone was detected a few times. The V call is TRBV27, the J call TRBJ1-2; the D is unclear. Germline V gene lookup returns CDR1 MNHEY and CDR2 SMNVEV (reference sequence). The CDR3 sequence is 13 residues long. Trimming removed 5 bases from V and 7 bases from J, with 14 bases in between. CDR3 DNA: TGTGCCAGCAGTCAAACTCAGGCGGGTGGCTACACCTTC. Its protein product is CASSQTQAGGYTF.

The V call is TRBV27, the J call TRBJ1-1; D is ambiguous. The germline V gene has CDR1 MNHEY and CDR2 SMNVEV (reference sequence). There are 14 residues in the CDR3. The ends were cut back, 6 bases at V and 8 bases at J, with 19 bases in the middle. The DNA for the CDR3 is TGTGCCAGCAGCCCCTGGAGGGAAGCATCCGAAGCTTTCTTT. Protein: CASSPWREASEAFF.

This chain connects TRBV6-5 to TRBJ1-1; D is possibly TRBD1 (6 bases). V lost 7 bases, J lost 1 base, and 13 bases lay in between. Germline-derived CDR1 and CDR2 are MNHEY and SVGAGI. The length of the CDR3 is 14 residues. The CDR3 bases are TGTGCCAGCAAGAGGACAGATAAGAACACTGAAGCTTTCTTT. As protein: CASKRTDKNTEAFF.

This clone was recorded a few times. Other DNA sequences in this sample translate to the same CDR3. The chain uses TRBV2 and TRBJ1-6; 11 bases agree with TRBD1. The CDR3 covers 15 residues. Looked up from germline, CDR1 is SNHLY and CDR2 is FYNNEI. Trimming removed 6 bases from V and 9 bases from J; junction bases left unmatched: 7. CDR3 loop: CASRFGTGGTSPLHF. CDR3 sequence (DNA): TGTGCCAGCAGGTTTGGGACAGGGGGTACTTCACCCCTCCACTTT.